This passage covers 8 T cell receptor beta chains from one sample sequenced in a study of blood T cell repertoires in COVID-19. Method: immunoSEQ multiplex PCR; TCRdb's copy keeps in-frame clones and lacks some. The data contain roughly 250,000 clones, approximately 90% of them seen just once; the ten biggest clones take up around 0.84%. Input material: peripheral blood. These receptors came from a man aged 25 to 40 with acute or convalescent COVID-19.

This clone was seen only a few times. The sample carries other DNA sequences with the same CDR3. The J gene is TRBJ1-1, the V gene TRBV5-1; 7 bases map to TRBD1. Per germline, CDR1 SGHRS and CDR2 YFSETQ. This CDR3 is 14 amino acids long. J was trimmed by 0 bases and V by 3 bases; bases with no gene match: 2. CDR3 region: CASSSGQVNTEAFF. The CDR3 nucleotides are TGCGCCAGCAGCTCTGGACAGGTGAACACTGAAGCTTTCTTT.

This chain joins TRBV6-5 and TRBJ2-3; D might be TRBD1 (7 bases). V shed 6 bases and J shed 4 bases, with 14 bases lying between them. This CDR3 is built from 14 residues. In germline, CDR1 is MNHEY, CDR2 SVGAGI. The CDR3 bases are TGTGCCAGCAGAAGACAGGGAGGAGCAGATACGCAGTATTTT. Translating gives CASRRQGGADTQYF.

This clone was seen only a few times. This chain uses TRBV27 with TRBJ1-2, with D maybe TRBD1 (5 bases). CDR1 and CDR2 (germline): MNHEY, SMNVEV (reference sequence). V was pared by 4 bases and J by 3 bases, with 15 bases between. The CDR3 has 15 residues. As DNA, the CDR3 is TGTGCCAGCAGTTCCCCTGGGTGGGGGGACTATGGCTACACCTTC. This encodes CASSSPGWGDYGYTF.

The chain combines TRBV29-1 with TRBJ2-7; 9 nucleotides match TRBD1. The CDR3 consists of 14 residues. Germline trimming cut 6 bases from V and 5 bases from J; bases unmatched to any gene: 11. In germline, CDR1 is SQVTM, CDR2 ANQGSEA. CDR3 residues: CSVDIGTGRDEQYF. CDR3 coding DNA: TGCAGCGTCGACATAGGGACAGGGAGGGACGAGCAGTACTTC.

A single count supports this clone. V usage is TRBV19 and J usage is TRBJ1-5; D might be TRBD1 (5 bases). The V end lost 7 bases, the J end lost 0 bases, and 19 bases lay between the germline ends. Looked up from germline, CDR1 is LNHDA and CDR2 is SQIVND (reference sequence). The CDR3 loop spans 17 amino acids. DNA of the CDR3: TGTGCCAGTACCCTCGCATGGGGGGGGTATAGCAATCAGCCCCAGCATTTT. Translation: CASTLAWGGYSNQPQHF. The full variable domain, in which reference TRBV19 and TRBJ1-5 provide the parts outside the CDR3, is DGGITQSPKYLFRKEGQNVTLSCEQNLNHDAMYWYRQDPGQGLRLIYYSQIVNDFQKGDIAEGYSVSREKKESFPLTVTSAQKNPTAFYLCASTLAWGGYSNQPQHFGDGTRLSIL.

The V call is TRBV11-2, the J call TRBJ2-3, with 14 bases lining up with TRBD2. With 4 bases clipped from V and 8 bases from J, the junction kept 5 bases outside the gene matches. The CDR3 runs 15 residues. Germline V gene data show CDR1 as SGHAT and CDR2 as FQNNGV. The CDR3 DNA reads as TGTGCCAGCAGCTCCCTGACTAGCGGGAGGGGTACGCAGTATTTT. This encodes CASSSLTSGRGTQYF.

The chain recombines TRBV7-9 with TRBJ2-7, with no clear D. V was cut by 3 bases and J by 5 bases, with 11 bases left in between. CDR1 is SEHNR, CDR2 FQNEAQ, per germline (reference sequence). This CDR3 comprises 13 residues. CDR3 amino acids: CASSFGSADEQYF. The CDR3 bases are TGTGCCAGCAGCTTTGGCTCCGCGGACGAGCAGTACTTC.

The V gene is TRBV6-6, the J gene TRBJ1-3, with D tentatively TRBD1 (6 bases). CDR1 is MNHNY and CDR2 is SVGAGI in the germline V gene (reference sequence). The CDR3 length is 14 residues. V lost 5 bases to trimming and J lost 0 bases, with 8 bases between them. The CDR3 here is CASSPQGSGNTIYF. Here the CDR3 DNA reads TGTGCCAGCAGTCCACAGGGCTCTGGAAACACCATATATTTT.